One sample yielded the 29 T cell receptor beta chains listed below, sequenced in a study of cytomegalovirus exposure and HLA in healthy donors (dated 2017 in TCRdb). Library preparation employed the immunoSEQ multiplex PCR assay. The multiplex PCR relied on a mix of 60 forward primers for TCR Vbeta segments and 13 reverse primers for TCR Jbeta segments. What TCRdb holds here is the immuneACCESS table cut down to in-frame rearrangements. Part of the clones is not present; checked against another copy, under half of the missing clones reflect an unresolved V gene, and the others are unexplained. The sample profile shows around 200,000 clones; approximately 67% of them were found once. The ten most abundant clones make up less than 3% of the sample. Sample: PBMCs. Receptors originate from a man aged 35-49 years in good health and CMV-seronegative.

The CDR3 sequence is CASLDIAKNIQYF. The CDR3 DNA is TGCGCCAGTTTAGACATAGCCAAAAACATTCAGTACTTC. The chain employs TRBV4-1 and TRBJ2-4, with no clear D. The CDR3 is made up of 13 amino acids. Germline CDR1 and CDR2: MGHRA and YSYEKL. V was trimmed by 9 bases and J by 0 bases, leaving 9 bases between them.

The CDR3 sequence is CASSLVYGSGANVLTF. The DNA of the CDR3 is TGTGCCAGCAGCTTAGTTTACGGCTCTGGGGCCAACGTCCTGACTTTC. The V gene is TRBV7-9, the J gene TRBJ2-6; D ambiguous. From germline, CDR1 is SEHNR and CDR2 FQNEAQ (reference sequence). Trimming removed 1 base from V and 0 bases from J, with 7 bases in between. The CDR3 has 16 residues. The full variable domain, with the rest looked up from reference TRBV7-9 and TRBJ2-6, is DTGVSQNPRHKITKRGQNVTFRCDPISEHNRLYWYRQTLGQGPEFLTYFQNEAQLEKSRLLSDRFSAERPKGSFSTLEIQRTEQGDSAMYLCASSLVYGSGANVLTFGAGSRLTVL.

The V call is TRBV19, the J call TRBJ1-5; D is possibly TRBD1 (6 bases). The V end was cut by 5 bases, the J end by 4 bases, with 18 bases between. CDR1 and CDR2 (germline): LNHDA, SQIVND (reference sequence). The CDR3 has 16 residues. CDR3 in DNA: TGTGCCAGTAGTCCCAACAGGGAGGGGATAAATCAGCCCCAGCATTTT. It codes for CASSPNREGINQPQHF.

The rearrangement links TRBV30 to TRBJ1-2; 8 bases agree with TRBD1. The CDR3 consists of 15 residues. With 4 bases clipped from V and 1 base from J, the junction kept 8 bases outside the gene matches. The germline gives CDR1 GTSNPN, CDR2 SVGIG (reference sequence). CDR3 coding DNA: TGTGCCTGGACCACGGGGACAGGATTTAACTATGGCTACACCTTC. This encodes CAWTTGTGFNYGYTF.

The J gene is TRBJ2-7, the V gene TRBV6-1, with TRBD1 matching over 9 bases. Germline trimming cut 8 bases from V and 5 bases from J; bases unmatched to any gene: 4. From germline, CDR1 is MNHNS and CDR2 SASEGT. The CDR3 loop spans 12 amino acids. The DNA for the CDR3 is TGTGCCAGCTGGGGACAGGGTAACGAGCAGTACTTC. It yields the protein CASWGQGNEQYF.

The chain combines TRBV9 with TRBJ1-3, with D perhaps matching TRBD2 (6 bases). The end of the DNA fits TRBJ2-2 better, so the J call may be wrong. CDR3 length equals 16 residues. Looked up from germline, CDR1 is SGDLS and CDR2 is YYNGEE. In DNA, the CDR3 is TGTGCCAGCAGCGTCCACTCGGGGGAGAGGACCGGGGAGCTGTTTTTT. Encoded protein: CASSVHSGERTGELFF.

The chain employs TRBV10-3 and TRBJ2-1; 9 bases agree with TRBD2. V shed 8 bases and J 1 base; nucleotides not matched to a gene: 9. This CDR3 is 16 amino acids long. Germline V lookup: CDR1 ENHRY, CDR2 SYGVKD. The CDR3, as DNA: TGTGCCATCGGGTCATCTAGCGGGAAATCCTACAATGAGCAGTTCTTC. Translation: CAIGSSSGKSYNEQFF.

CDR3 coding DNA: TGTGCCAGCAGCTGGGGGGGGGAAAACAATGAGCAGTTCTTC. Translation gives CASSWGGENNEQFF. The chain links TRBV7-2 to TRBJ2-1, with 7 bases that match TRBD2. V shed 4 bases, J shed 5 bases, and the junction held 5 bases outside the gene matches. From germline, CDR1 is SGHTA and CDR2 FQGNSA. CDR3 size: 14 residues.

DNA of the CDR3: TGTGCCAGCAGCTTAGAACGGTACAATGAGCAGTTCTTC. Amino acids: CASSLERYNEQFF. The chain recombines TRBV7-2 with TRBJ2-1; no firm D call. CDR3 length equals 13 residues. Trimming shortened V by 1 base and J by 4 bases, and 5 bases separated the two germline ends. From germline, CDR1 is SGHTA and CDR2 FQGNSA.

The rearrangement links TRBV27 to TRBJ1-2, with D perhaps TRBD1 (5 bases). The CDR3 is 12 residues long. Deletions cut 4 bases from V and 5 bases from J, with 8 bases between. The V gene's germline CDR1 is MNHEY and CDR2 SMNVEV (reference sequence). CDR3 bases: TGTGCCAGCAGTTCGGCAGGGTATGGCTACACCTTC. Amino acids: CASSSAGYGYTF.

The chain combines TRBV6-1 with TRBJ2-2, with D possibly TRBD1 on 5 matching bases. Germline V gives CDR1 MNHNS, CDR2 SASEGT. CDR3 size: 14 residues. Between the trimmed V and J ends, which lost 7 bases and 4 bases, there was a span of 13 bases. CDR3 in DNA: TGTGCCAGCACTGGCAGGGTGGCCACCGGGGAGCTGTTTTTT. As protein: CASTGRVATGELFF.

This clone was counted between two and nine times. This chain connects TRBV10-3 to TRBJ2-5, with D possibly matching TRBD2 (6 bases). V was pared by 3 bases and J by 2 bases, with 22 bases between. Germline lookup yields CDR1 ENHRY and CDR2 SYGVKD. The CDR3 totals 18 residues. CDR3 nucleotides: TGTGCCATCAGTGATCCCTCGGAGGGTAGCGGAGATCAAGAGACCCAGTACTTC. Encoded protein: CAISDPSEGSGDQETQYF.

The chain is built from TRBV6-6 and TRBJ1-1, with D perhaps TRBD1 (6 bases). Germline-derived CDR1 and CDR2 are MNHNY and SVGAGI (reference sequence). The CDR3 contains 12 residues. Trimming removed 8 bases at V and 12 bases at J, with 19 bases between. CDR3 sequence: CASRGAGELPFF. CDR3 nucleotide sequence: TGTGCCAGCCGAGGGGCAGGGGAATTACCTTTCTTT.

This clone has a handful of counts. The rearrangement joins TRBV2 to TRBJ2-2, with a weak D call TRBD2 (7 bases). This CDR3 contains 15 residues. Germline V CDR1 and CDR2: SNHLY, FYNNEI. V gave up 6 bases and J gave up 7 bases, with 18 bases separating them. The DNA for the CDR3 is TGTGCCAGCAGATTCGAGGGGGGGCATGGCGGGGAGCTGTTTTTT. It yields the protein CASRFEGGHGGELFF. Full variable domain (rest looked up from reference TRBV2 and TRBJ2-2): EPEVTQTPSHQVTQMGQEVILRCVPISNHLYFYWYRQILGQKVEFLVSFYNNEISEKSEIFDDQFSVERPDGSNFTLKIRSTKLEDSAMYFCASRFEGGHGGELFFGEGSRLTVL.

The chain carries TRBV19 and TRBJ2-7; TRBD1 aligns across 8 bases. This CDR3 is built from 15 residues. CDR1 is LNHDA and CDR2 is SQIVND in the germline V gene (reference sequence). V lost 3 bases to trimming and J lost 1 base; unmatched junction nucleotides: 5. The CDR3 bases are TGTGCCAGTAGTATCGGCGGGACAGGATCCTACGAGCAGTACTTC. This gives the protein CASSIGGTGSYEQYF.

Here the CDR3 DNA reads TGTGCCAGCAGCTCTAGCGGGGGGACTCGGAGGAATGAGCAGTTCTTC. Its translation: CASSSSGGTRRNEQFF. This chain connects TRBV27 to TRBJ2-1; 11 nucleotides align to TRBD2. This CDR3 spans 16 amino acids. V trimming: 6 bases; J trimming: 7 bases; junction bases outside the gene matches: 11. Germline lookup yields CDR1 MNHEY and CDR2 SMNVEV (reference sequence).

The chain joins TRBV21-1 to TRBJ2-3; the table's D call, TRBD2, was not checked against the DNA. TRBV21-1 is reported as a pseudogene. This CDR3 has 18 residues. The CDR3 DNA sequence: TGTGCCAGCAGCTCCATAGGACTAGCGGGGACTAGCACAGATACGCAGTATTTT. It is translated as CASSSIGLAGTSTDTQYF.

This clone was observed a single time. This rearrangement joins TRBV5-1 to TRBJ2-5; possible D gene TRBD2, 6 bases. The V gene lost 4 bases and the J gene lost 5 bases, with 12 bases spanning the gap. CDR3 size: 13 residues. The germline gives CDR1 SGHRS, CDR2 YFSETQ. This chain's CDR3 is CASSGGGRETQYF. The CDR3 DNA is TGCGCCAGCAGCGGGGGAGGTCGGGAGACCCAGTACTTC.

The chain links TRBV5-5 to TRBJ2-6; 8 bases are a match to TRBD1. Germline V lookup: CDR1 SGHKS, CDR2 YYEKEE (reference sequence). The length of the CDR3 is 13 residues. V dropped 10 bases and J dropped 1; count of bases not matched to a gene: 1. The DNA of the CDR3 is TGTGCCGGACAGGGTTCTGGGGCCAACGTCCTGACTTTC. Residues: CAGQGSGANVLTF.

The CDR3 DNA follows: TGTGCCAGCAGCTCGACAGGGGTTTCACCCCTCCACTTT. Translating it yields CASSSTGVSPLHF. The gene calls are TRBV6-5 and TRBJ1-6; TRBD1 matches at 8 bases. CDR1 is MNHEY, CDR2 SVGAGI, per germline. Trimming took 6 bases from V and 9 from J; bases not matched to a gene: 4. The CDR3 length is 13 residues.

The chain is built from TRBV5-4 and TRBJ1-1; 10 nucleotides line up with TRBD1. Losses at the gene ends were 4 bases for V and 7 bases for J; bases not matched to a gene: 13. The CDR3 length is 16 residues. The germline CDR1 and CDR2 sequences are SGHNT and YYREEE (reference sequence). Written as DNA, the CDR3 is TGTGCCAGCAGCACACCCCGTGGGACAGGGGTTAATGAAGCTTTCTTT. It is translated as CASSTPRGTGVNEAFF.

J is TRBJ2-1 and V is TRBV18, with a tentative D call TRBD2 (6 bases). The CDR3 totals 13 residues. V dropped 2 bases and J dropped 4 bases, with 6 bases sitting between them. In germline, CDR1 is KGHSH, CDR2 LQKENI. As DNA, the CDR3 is TGTGCCAGCTCACCAGGGGGGTACAATGAGCAGTTCTTC. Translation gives CASSPGGYNEQFF.

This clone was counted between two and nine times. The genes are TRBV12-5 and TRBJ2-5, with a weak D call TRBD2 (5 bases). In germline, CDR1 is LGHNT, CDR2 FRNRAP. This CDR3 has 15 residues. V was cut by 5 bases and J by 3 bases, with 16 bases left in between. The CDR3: CASGPGVVGEETQYF. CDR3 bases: TGTGCTAGTGGTCCCGGGGTCGTCGGGGAAGAGACCCAGTACTTC.

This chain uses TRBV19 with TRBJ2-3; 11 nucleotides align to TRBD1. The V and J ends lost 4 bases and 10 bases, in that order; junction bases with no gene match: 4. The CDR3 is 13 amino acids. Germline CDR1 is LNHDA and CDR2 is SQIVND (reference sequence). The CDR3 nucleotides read TGTGCCAGTAGTAGGGACAGGGGGATCTCGCAGTATTTT. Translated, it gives CASSRDRGISQYF.

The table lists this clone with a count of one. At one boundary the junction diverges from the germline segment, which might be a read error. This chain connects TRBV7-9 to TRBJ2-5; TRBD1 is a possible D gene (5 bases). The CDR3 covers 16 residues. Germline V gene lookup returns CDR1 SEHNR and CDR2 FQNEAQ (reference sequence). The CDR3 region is CSSSLTWVGVQETQYF. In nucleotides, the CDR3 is TGTTCCAGCAGCTTGACATGGGTAGGGGTTCAAGAGACCCAGTACTTC.

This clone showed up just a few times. The CDR3 loop reads CASSLNTDTEAFF. The CDR3 DNA is TGTGCCAGCAGCTTAAATACGGACACTGAAGCTTTCTTT. V and J are TRBV7-2 and TRBJ1-1; no clear D. V lost 2 bases and J 3 bases, leaving 7 bases between the germline ends. The CDR3 contains 13 residues. Germline CDR1 and CDR2: SGHTA and FQGNSA.

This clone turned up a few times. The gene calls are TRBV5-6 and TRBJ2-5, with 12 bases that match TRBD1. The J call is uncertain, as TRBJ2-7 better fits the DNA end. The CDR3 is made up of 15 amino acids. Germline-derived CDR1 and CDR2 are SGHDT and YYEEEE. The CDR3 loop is CASSFPGQGASEQYF. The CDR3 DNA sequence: TGTGCCAGCAGCTTCCCGGGACAGGGGGCGAGCGAGCAGTACTTC.

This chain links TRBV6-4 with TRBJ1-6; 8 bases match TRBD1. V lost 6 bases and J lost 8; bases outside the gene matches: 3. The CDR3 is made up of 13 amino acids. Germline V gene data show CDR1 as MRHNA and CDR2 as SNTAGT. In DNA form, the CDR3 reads TGTGCCAGCAGCGCGGACAGGGATTCACCCCTCCACTTT. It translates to CASSADRDSPLHF.

This CDR3 reads CASGPIDWSSYNEQFF. CDR3 DNA: TGTGCTAGTGGTCCAATCGACTGGAGCTCCTACAATGAGCAGTTCTTC. The chain carries TRBV12-5 and TRBJ2-1; D is ambiguous. The CDR3 extends over 16 amino acids. Trimming removed 5 bases at V and 0 bases at J, with 14 bases between. Germline CDR1 reads LGHNT; CDR2 reads FRNRAP. The whole variable domain, remainder taken from reference TRBV12-5 and TRBJ2-1, is DARVTQTPRHKVTEMGQEVTMRCQPILGHNTVFWYRQTMMQGLELLAYFRNRAPLDDSGMPKDRFSAEMPDATLATLKIQPSEPRDSAVYFCASGPIDWSSYNEQFFGPGTRLTVL.